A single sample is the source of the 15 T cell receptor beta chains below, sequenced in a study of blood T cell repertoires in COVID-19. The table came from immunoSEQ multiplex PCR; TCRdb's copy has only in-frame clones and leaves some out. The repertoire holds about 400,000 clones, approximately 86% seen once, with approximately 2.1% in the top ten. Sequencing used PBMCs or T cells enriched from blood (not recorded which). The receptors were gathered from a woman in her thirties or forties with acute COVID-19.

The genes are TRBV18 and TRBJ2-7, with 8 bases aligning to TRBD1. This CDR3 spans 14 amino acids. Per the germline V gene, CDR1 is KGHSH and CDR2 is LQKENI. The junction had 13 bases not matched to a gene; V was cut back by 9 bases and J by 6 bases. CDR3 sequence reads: CASSRTGRFGEQYF. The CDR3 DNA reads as TGTGCCAGTTCTAGGACAGGGAGGTTCGGCGAGCAGTACTTC.

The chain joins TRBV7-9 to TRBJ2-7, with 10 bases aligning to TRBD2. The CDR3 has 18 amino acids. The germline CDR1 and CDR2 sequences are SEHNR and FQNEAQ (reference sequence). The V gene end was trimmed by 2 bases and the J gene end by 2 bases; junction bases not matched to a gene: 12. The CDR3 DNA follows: TGTGCCAGCAGCTTATCCGCATCTAGCGGGGGCCCAACCTACGAGCAGTACTTC. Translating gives CASSLSASSGGPTYEQYF.

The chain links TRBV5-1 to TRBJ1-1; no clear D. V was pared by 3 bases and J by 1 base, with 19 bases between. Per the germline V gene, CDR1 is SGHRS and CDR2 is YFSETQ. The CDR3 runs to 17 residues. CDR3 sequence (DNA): TGCGCCAGCAGCTGGAACGATCCGGGTTTAGGGAACACTGAAGCTTTCTTT. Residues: CASSWNDPGLGNTEAFF.

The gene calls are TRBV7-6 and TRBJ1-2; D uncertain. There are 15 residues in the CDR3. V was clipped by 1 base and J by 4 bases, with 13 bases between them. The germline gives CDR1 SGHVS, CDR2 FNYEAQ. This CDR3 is CASSLGGAGLYGYTF. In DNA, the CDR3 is TGTGCCAGCAGCTTAGGGGGTGCGGGCCTCTATGGCTACACCTTC.

The CDR3 loop reads CASSLGTGSNTEAFF. CDR3 DNA sequence: TGTGCCAGCAGTCTCGGGACAGGGTCGAACACTGAAGCTTTCTTT. The chain joins TRBV2 to TRBJ1-1; 9 bases are shared with TRBD1. V lost 5 bases, J lost 1 base, and 5 bases stayed unmatched. Per the germline V gene, CDR1 is SNHLY and CDR2 is FYNNEI. CDR3 size: 15 residues.

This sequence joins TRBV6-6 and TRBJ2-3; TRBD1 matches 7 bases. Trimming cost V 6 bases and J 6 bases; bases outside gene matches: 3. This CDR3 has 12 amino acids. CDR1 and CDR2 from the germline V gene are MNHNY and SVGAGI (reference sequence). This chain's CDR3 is CASSPTGDTQYF. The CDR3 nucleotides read TGTGCCAGCAGCCCGACAGGGGATACGCAGTATTTT.

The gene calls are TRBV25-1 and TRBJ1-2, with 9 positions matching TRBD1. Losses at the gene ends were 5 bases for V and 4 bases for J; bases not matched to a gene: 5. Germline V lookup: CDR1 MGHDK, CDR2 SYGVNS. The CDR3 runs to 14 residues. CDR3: CASSSDRGTYGYTF. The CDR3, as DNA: TGTGCCAGCAGTTCGGACAGGGGTACCTATGGCTACACCTTC.

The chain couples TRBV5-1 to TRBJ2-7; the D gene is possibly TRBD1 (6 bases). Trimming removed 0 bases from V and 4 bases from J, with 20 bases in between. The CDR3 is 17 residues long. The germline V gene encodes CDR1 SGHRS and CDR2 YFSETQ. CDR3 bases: TGCGCCAGCAGCTTGGGCCCCCTACAGGGAATTCTTTACGAGCAGTACTTC. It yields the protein CASSLGPLQGILYEQYF.

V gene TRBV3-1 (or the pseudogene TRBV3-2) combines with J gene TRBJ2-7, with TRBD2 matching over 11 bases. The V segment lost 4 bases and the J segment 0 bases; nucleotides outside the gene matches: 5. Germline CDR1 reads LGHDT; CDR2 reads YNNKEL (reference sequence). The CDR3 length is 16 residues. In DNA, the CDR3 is TGTGCCAGCAGCCGCCTCGGACTAGCGGGCTCCTACGAGCAGTACTTC. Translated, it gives CASSRLGLAGSYEQYF.

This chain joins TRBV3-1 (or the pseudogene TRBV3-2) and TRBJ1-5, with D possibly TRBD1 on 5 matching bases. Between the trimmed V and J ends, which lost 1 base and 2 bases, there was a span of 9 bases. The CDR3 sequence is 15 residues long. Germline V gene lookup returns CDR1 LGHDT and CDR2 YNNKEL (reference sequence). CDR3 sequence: CASSQGSGGNQPQHF. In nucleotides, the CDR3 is TGTGCCAGCAGCCAAGGTTCGGGGGGCAATCAGCCCCAGCATTTT.

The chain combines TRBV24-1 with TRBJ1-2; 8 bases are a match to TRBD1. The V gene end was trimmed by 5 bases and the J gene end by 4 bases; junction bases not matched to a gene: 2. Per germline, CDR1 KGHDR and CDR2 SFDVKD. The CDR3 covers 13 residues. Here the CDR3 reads CATSGGTGYGYTF. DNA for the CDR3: TGTGCCACCAGTGGCGGGACAGGCTATGGCTACACCTTC.

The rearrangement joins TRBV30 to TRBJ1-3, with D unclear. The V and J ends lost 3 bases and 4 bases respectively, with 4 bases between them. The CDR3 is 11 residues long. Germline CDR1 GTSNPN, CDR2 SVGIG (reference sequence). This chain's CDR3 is CAWSLGNTIYF. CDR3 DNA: TGTGCCTGGAGCCTAGGAAACACCATATATTTT.

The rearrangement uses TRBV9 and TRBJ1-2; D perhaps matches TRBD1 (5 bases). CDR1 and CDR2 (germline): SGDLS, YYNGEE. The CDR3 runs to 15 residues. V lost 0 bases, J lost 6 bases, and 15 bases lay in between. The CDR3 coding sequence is TGTGCCAGCAGCGTAGTAAAGGGCCAGGGTCATGGCTACACCTTC. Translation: CASSVVKGQGHGYTF.

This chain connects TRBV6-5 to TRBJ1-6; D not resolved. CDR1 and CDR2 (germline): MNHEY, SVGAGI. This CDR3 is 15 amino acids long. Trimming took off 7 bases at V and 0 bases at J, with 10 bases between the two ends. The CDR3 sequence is CASMEEPSYNSPLHF. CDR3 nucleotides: TGTGCCAGCATGGAGGAACCCTCCTATAATTCACCCCTCCACTTT.

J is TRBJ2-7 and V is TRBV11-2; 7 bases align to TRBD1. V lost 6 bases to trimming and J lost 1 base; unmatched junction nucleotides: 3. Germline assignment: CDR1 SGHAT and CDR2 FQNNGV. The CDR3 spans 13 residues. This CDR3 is CASSEQGSYEQYF. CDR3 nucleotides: TGTGCCAGCAGTGAACAGGGGTCCTACGAGCAGTACTTC.